These T cell receptor beta chains were read from a single sample in a study of control samples from healthy donors and cancer patients. TCRdb's table, derived via immunoSEQ multiplex PCR, lists solely in-frame clones and lacks some. The table has about 120,000 clones, around nine tenths seen once. The specimen sequenced was blood. The source is a man aged 30-40 years in good health. CDR3s include the opening cysteine and the closing phenylalanine or tryptophan. D genes are given only for firm matches. Clone sizes are given selectively: once, few, many, or a class where the clone is expanded.

v_gene	j_gene	d_gene	abundance	CDR3nt	CDR3aa
TRBV2	TRBJ2-7	TRBD1	.	TGTGCCAGCAGTGAGATGGGACAGGGCCGTTACGAGCAGTACTTC	CASSEMGQGRYEQYF
TRBV5-1	TRBJ2-5	TRBD2	.	TGCGCCAGCAGCTTGACTAGCGGGGGCCAAGAGACCCAGTACTTC	CASSLTSGGQETQYF
TRBV18	TRBJ1-1	.	.	TGTGCCAGCTCACGGAACGGGGGAGAGAACACTGAAGCTTTCTTT	CASSRNGGENTEAFF
TRBV7-2	TRBJ1-2	TRBD1	.	TGTGCCAGCAGCCCCCAGGGGGCTAGTGGCTACACCTTC	CASSPQGASGYTF
TRBV9	TRBJ1-1	TRBD1	.	TGTGCCAGCAGCGGACAGGGAAACACTGAAGCTTTCTTT	CASSGQGNTEAFF
TRBV6-5	TRBJ2-2	.	.	TGTGCCAGCACCCTATCCAAAAACACCGGGGAGCTGTTTTTT	CASTLSKNTGELFF
TRBV19	TRBJ1-5	.	.	TGTGCCAGTAGTATACCTCACCGGGGAAATCAGCCCCAGCATTTT	CASSIPHRGNQPQHF
TRBV28	TRBJ2-1	.	.	TGTGCCAGCAGTTCCCACGATAGGGGATGGCAGTTCTTC	CASSSHDRGWQFF
TRBV6-5	TRBJ1-5	TRBD1	.	TGTGCCATCCGCGGACAGGTCTATAGCAATCAGCCCCAGCATTTT	CAIRGQVYSNQPQHF
TRBV30	TRBJ1-5	TRBD1	.	TGTGCCTGGAGTGTAAGGACAGGGGGGCAGCCCCAGCATTTT	CAWSVRTGGQPQHF
TRBV10-1	TRBJ1-3	TRBD1	few	TGCGCCAGCAGTGAGTCCGGGACAGGAGGTGGAAACACCATATATTTT	CASSESGTGGGNTIYF
TRBV29-1	TRBJ2-1	.	.	TGCACCGTCAACAACGGGGGCGGGAATGAGCAGTTCTTC	CTVNNGGGNEQFF
TRBV6-5	TRBJ1-4	.	.	TGTGCCAGCCGCTGGGGGGCTAATGAAAAACTGTTTTTT	CASRWGANEKLFF
TRBV24-1	TRBJ1-2	.	once	TGTGCCACCAGTGATTCAGGGTATGGCTACACCTTC	CATSDSGYGYTF
TRBV5-1	TRBJ1-1	.	.	TGCGCCAGCAGCCGGGGACAGAACACTGAAGCTTTCTTT	CASSRGQNTEAFF
TRBV18	TRBJ2-7	.	.	TGTGCCAGCTCACCGACGATCTACCACGAGCAGTACTTC	CASSPTIYHEQYF
TRBV7-9	TRBJ1-1	.	once	TGTGCCAGCAACCTAGGGGGGATGAACACTGAAGCTTTCTTT	CASNLGGMNTEAFF
TRBV5-1	TRBJ1-1	.	.	TGCGCCAGCAGCTCGGAGGGCGTCAGTTGGGCTTTCTTT	CASSSEGVSWAFF
TRBV7-3	TRBJ1-2	.	.	TGTGCCAGCAGCTTAAAAATCCGGGTTCCGACTGGCTACACCTTC	CASSLKIRVPTGYTF
TRBV19	TRBJ2-3	.	.	TGTGCCAGTAGTACGGTATACACGGGACGAACGCAGTATTTT	CASSTVYTGRTQYF
TRBV19	TRBJ2-5	TRBD2	.	TGTGCCAGTAGTATAGGGGTCCGGACTAGCGGGACCCAGTACTTC	CASSIGVRTSGTQYF
TRBV7-9	TRBJ1-3	.	.	TGTGCCAGCAGCTTAACTCTTTCTGGAAACACCATATATTTT	CASSLTLSGNTIYF
TRBV7-2	TRBJ2-6	TRBD2	.	TGTGCCAGCAGCTTAACGGGGGGAACTGGGGCCAACGTCCTGACTTTC	CASSLTGGTGANVLTF
TRBV11-2	TRBJ2-3	.	.	TGTGCCAGCAGCTTAGCGGGGGACCACTCGGATACGCAGTATTTT	CASSLAGDHSDTQYF
TRBV5-1	TRBJ2-3	.	.	TGCGCCAGCAGCTTGGGGCAGGGGAATGCAGATACGCAGTATTTT	CASSLGQGNADTQYF
TRBV5-1	TRBJ1-1	.	.	TGCGCCAGCAGCTTGAAGTTTGCCACTGAAGCTTTCTTT	CASSLKFATEAFF
TRBV2	TRBJ1-4	.	once	TGTGCCAGCAGGGCCGCAGTGGGTAATGAAAAACTGTTTTTT	CASRAAVGNEKLFF
TRBV3-1/TRBV3-2	TRBJ1-2	.	few	TGTGCCAGCAGCCAAGGTTCGGTTAGGAGAAACTATGGCTACACCTTC	CASSQGSVRRNYGYTF
TRBV11-3	TRBJ2-1	.	.	TGTGCCAGCAGCTTGGGAGGGGGCGCCCACAATGAGCAGTTCTTC	CASSLGGGAHNEQFF
TRBV6-5	TRBJ1-5	.	.	TGTGCCAGCAGAGAGGAGCGGGGGCAGCCCCAGCATTTT	CASREERGQPQHF
TRBV25-1	TRBJ1-1	.	.	TGTGCCAGCAGTGAATATGGGGGAACGGCCTATAACACTGAAGCTTTCTTT	CASSEYGGTAYNTEAFF
TRBV12-3/TRBV12-4	TRBJ2-7	.	.	TGTGCCAGCAGTTCTCCCTACGAGCAGTACTTC	CASSSPYEQYF
TRBV19	TRBJ2-7	.	few	TGTGCCAGTAGTATAAAGCGCACAGGGGAGGGATACGAGCAGTACTTC	CASSIKRTGEGYEQYF
TRBV15	TRBJ1-5	.	.	TGTGCCACCAGCAGAACACCGGCGTGGAATCAGCCCCAGCATTTT	CATSRTPAWNQPQHF
TRBV2	TRBJ2-1	.	.	TGTGCCAGCAGCGCCGTTCCTGGGCAGGGTAAAGATGAGCAGTTCTTC	CASSAVPGQGKDEQFF
TRBV12-5	TRBJ2-3	.	.	TGTGCTAGTGGTTGGGACGCCACAGATACGCAGTATTTT	CASGWDATDTQYF
TRBV19	TRBJ1-1	TRBD1	few	TGTGCCAGTAGTATAGCCTTGGACAGGGTGGCTTTCTTT	CASSIALDRVAFF
TRBV7-7	TRBJ2-1	.	.	TGTGCCAGCAGCTTAGGGATATTTAATGAGCAGTTCTTC	CASSLGIFNEQFF
TRBV30	TRBJ1-6	.	.	TGTGCCTGGGCTACAGGGTACAATTCACCCCTCCACTTT	CAWATGYNSPLHF
TRBV7-8	TRBJ1-1	TRBD1	.	TGTGCCAGCAGTTTTAAGGACAGGGGAAACACTGAAGCTTTCTTT	CASSFKDRGNTEAFF